This is a list of T cell receptor beta chains from one sample in a study of radiotherapy plus CTLA-4 blockade in lung cancer. The method was immunoSEQ multiplex PCR; TCRdb's version includes in-frame clones alone and lacks a portion of them. The data contain some 100,000 clones, about 77% of them seen just once; the ten biggest clones take up around 4.8%. The sample was peripheral blood, taken from a patient treated with radiotherapy plus ipilimumab. Receptor source: a human donor with non-small cell lung cancer who had a partial response to radiotherapy plus ipilimumab. CDR3s include the opening cysteine and the closing phenylalanine or tryptophan. A D gene is named only where the DNA matches it firmly. The size of a clone is reported for some rows only, either as once, few or many, or as a class for expanded clones.

few | TRBJ2-2 | TRBV30 | . | TGTGCCTGGAGTGTACTTATGAACACCGGGGAGCTGTTTTTT | CAWSVLMNTGELFF
. | TRBJ2-1 | TRBV7-9 | TRBD2 | TGTGCCAGCAGCTTACGTGGGGCTAGCGGGACCTACAATGAGCAGTTCTTC | CASSLRGASGTYNEQFF
once | TRBJ2-1 | TRBV6-5 | TRBD2 | TGTGCCAGCAGCCAGCCTAGCGGGAGTCCCGATGAGCAGTTCTTC | CASSQPSGSPDEQFF
. | TRBJ1-2 | TRBV29-1 | . | TGCAGCGTTGGGTCGACAGTTAACTATGGCTACACCTTC | CSVGSTVNYGYTF
. | TRBJ1-1 | TRBV6-1 | . | TGTGCCAGCAGTACCGGACTTATCACTGAAGCTTTCTTT | CASSTGLITEAFF
. | TRBJ2-3 | TRBV4-2 | . | TGTGCCAGCAGCCAAGTGGGCCAGTCTAGCACAGATACGCAGTATTTT | CASSQVGQSSTDTQYF
. | TRBJ1-3 | TRBV5-4 | . | TGTGCCAGCAGTTCCGCAGCCGGGGGTCCTGGAAACACCATATATTTT | CASSSAAGGPGNTIYF
few | TRBJ2-2 | TRBV6-1 | TRBD2 | TGTGCCAGCAGTTTAGCGGGAGGGACCGGGGAGCTGTTTTTT | CASSLAGGTGELFF
. | TRBJ2-2 | TRBV5-1 | TRBD1 | TGCGCCAGCTCCCGAGGGGACAGGGCGACCGGGGAGCTGTTTTTT | CASSRGDRATGELFF
. | TRBJ2-7 | TRBV6-1 | . | TGTGCCAGCAGCCAGACAGGCCCCTACGAGCAGTACTTC | CASSQTGPYEQYF
. | TRBJ2-3 | TRBV28 | TRBD1 | TGTGCCAGCAACACCCCGGGGACAGGGGCTACAGATACGCAGTATTTT | CASNTPGTGATDTQYF
. | TRBJ1-4 | TRBV2 | TRBD1 | TGTGCCAGCAGGTGGACAGGGAGTAATGAAAAACTGTTTTTT | CASRWTGSNEKLFF
. | TRBJ2-5 | TRBV9 | . | TGTGCCAGCAGCCCGGAAGCGGCACGACAAGAGACCCAGTACTTC | CASSPEAARQETQYF
. | TRBJ1-5 | TRBV18 | . | TGTGCCAGCTCAACGACAGGCTCCGATCAGCCCCAGCATTTT | CASSTTGSDQPQHF